This TCR beta chain was identified during a study of shared clonotypes between healthy human individuals. Study summary: For every donor, three CD4 naive, three CD4 memory, two CD8 naive and one CD8 memory plates were used.

Findings and limits, study-wide: Roughly 5% of naive CD4 clonotypes were common to a handful of donors.

The method was immunoSEQ multiplex PCR; TCRdb's version includes in-frame clones alone and lacks a portion of them. The data hold some 1,100,000 clones, with around 78% observed a single time. Losses at the gene ends were 0 bases for V and 4 bases for J; bases not matched to a gene: 7. Germline V gene lookup returns CDR1 LNHDA and CDR2 SQIVND (reference sequence). CDR3 size: 17 residues. With regard to this clone: The antigen remains unidentified.

This TCR came from a man between 18 and 29 years old in good health. Some clones in this sample may be carry-over from other donors' samples. The chain links TRBV19 to TRBJ1-2; 11 nucleotides align to TRBD1. The sample was memory CD4+ T cells from PBMCs. Specified subset: CD45RA-negative fraction. The CDR3 DNA sequence: TGTGCCAGTAGTATAGACGGGACAGGGGGTCGTGGCTATGGCTACACCTTC. Translating gives CASSIDGTGGRGYGYTF. The full variable domain, rest sourced from reference TRBV19 and TRBJ1-2, is DGGITQSPKYLFRKEGQNVTLSCEQNLNHDAMYWYRQDPGQGLRLIYYSQIVNDFQKGDIAEGYSVSREKKESFPLTVTSAQKNPTAFYLCASSIDGTGGRGYGYTFGSGTRLTVV.